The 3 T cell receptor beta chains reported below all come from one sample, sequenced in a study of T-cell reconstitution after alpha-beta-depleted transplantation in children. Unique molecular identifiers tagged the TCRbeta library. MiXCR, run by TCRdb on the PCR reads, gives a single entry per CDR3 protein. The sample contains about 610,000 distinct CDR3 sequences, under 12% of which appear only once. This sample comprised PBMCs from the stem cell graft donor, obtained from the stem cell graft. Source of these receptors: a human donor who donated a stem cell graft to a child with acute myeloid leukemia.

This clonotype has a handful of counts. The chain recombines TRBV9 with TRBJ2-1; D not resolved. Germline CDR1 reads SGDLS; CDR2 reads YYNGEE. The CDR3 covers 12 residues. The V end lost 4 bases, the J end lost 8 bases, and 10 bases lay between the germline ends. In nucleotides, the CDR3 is TGTGCCAGCAGCTCCCCCTCCTATGAGCAGTTCTTC. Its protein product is CASSSPSYEQFF.

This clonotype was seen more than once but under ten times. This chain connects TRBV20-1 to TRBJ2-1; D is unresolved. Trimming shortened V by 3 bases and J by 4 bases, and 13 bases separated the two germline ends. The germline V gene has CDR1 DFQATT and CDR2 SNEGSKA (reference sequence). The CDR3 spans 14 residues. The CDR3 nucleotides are TGCAGTGCTAGTCCCCGGCTTAATTACAATGAGCAGTTCTTC. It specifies CSASPRLNYNEQFF.

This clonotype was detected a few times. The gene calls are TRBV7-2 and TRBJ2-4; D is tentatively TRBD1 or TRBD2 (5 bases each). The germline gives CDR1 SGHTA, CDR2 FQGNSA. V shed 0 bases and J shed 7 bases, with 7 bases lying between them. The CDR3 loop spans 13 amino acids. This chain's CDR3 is CASSLAWDNIQYF. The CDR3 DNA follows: TGTGCCAGCAGCTTAGCGTGGGACAACATTCAGTACTTC.